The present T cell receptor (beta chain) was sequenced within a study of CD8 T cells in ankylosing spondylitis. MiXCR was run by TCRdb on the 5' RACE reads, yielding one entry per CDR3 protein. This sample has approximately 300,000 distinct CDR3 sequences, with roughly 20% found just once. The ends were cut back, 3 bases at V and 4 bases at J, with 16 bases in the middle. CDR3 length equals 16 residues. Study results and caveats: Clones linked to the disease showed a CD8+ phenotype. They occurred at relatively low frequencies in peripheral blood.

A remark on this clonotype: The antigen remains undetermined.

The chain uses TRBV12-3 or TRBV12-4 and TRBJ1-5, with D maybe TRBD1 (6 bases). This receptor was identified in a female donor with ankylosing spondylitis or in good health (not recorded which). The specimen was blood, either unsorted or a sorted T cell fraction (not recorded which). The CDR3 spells CASSLGGAGQNQPQHF. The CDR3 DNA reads TGTGCCAGCAGTTTGGGGGGGGCGGGTCAGAATCAGCCCCAGCATTTT.